This T cell receptor beta chain was profiled in a study of Ad26.COV2.S vaccination and SARS-CoV-2 variants. Study-wide findings and caveats: The TCR breadth and depth analyses may have produced an underestimate of total T cell responses. Among vaccine recipients, spike-specific TCR breadth exceeded that of placebo recipients.

As to this clone: Its antigen is unidentified.

Stated treatment: 15 to 20 received Ad26.COV2.S at low or high dose, single or two shots; 5 received placebo; per-sample allocation not given. Sample collection was performed on day 63 after the first vaccine or placebo injection. Adults aged 18-55 years in Boston included the donor. Ad26 vector vaccine expressed Wuhan-strain SARS-CoV-2 spike. Germline lookup yields CDR1 SGHAT and CDR2 FQNNGV. The CDR3 contains 14 residues. Profiling relied on immunoSEQ multiplex PCR, and the TCRdb table lists in-frame clones only, not all of them. The profile shows about 350,000 clones, 88% of them singletons. The sequencing used peripheral blood, collected in a trial of Ad26.COV2.S vaccine versus placebo. The TCR sequence derives from a person between 18 and 65 years old who received the Ad26.COV2.S COVID-19 vaccine or a placebo. The chain employs TRBV11-2 and TRBJ2-7, with D possibly being TRBD1 or TRBD2 (5 bases each). The DNA for the CDR3 is TGTGCGACGACGATGGGGGTGAGCTCCTACGAGCAGTACTTC. Amino acid sequence: CATTMGVSSYEQYF.